These 18 T cell receptor beta chains were sequenced from one sample in a study of blood T cell repertoires in COVID-19. The assay was immunoSEQ multiplex PCR, and TCRdb's table has in-frame clones only and misses some. The sample includes fewer than 120,000 clones, around 90% of them seen just once. Sequenced input: peripheral blood. Receptor source: a human donor in a cohort sampled during active COVID-19.

This clone was seen just once. This chain joins TRBV5-1 and TRBJ1-5; D gene ambiguous. Germline assignment: CDR1 SGHRS and CDR2 YFSETQ. The V and J ends lost 2 bases and 3 bases respectively, with 12 bases between them. CDR3 length: 15 amino acids. DNA for the CDR3: TGCGCCAGCAGCTTCGAAGGGAGAATCAATCAGCCCCAGCATTTT. It encodes CASSFEGRINQPQHF.

The gene calls are TRBV29-1 and TRBJ1-2; D uncertain. The V end was cut by 4 bases, the J end by 0 bases, with 6 bases between. The V gene's germline CDR1 is SQVTM and CDR2 ANQGSEA. The CDR3 covers 12 residues. CDR3 nucleotides: TGCAGCGTTGGCGGATCTAACTATGGCTACACCTTC. Its protein product is CSVGGSNYGYTF.

DNA for the CDR3: TGCGCCAGCAGTGGGGGCCGACTAGCGGGCTCCGAGCAGTACTTC. This encodes CASSGGRLAGSEQYF. The chain is built from TRBV10-2 and TRBJ2-7; the match to TRBD2 covers 10 bases. CDR1 and CDR2 from the germline V gene are WSHSY and SAAADI. The length of the CDR3 is 15 residues. The junction had 9 bases not matched to a gene; V was cut back by 4 bases and J by 6 bases.

The chain carries TRBV9 and TRBJ2-7, with a tentative D call TRBD2 (5 bases). V was trimmed by 0 bases and J by 0 bases, leaving 13 bases between them. This CDR3 region has 16 residues. CDR1 is SGDLS, CDR2 YYNGEE, per germline. CDR3: CASSVGESGISYEQYF. CDR3 DNA sequence: TGTGCCAGCAGCGTAGGAGAGAGCGGTATCTCCTACGAGCAGTACTTC.

V and J are TRBV5-1 and TRBJ2-7, with D maybe TRBD1 (6 bases). CDR1 and CDR2 (germline): SGHRS, YFSETQ. The CDR3 consists of 15 residues. V lost 4 bases, J lost 3 bases, and 17 bases lay in between. The CDR3 sequence: CASSQLTGTLYEQYF. The CDR3, as DNA: TGCGCCAGCAGCCAGTTAACCGGGACACTCTACGAGCAGTACTTC.

This chain connects TRBV6-1 to TRBJ1-2; tentatively, D is TRBD1 (6 bases). The CDR3 is 14 residues long. V shed 2 bases and J shed 9 bases, with 16 bases lying between them. Germline V gives CDR1 MNHNS, CDR2 SASEGT. The CDR3 reads CASSENGQKASYTF. CDR3 DNA: TGTGCCAGCAGTGAAAATGGACAGAAGGCGAGCTACACCTTC.

The chain has TRBV7-9 and TRBJ1-2; D may be TRBD1 (6 bases). CDR3 length equals 14 residues. The V end lost 0 bases, the J end lost 3 bases, and 8 bases lay between the germline ends. Per germline, CDR1 SEHNR and CDR2 FQNEAQ (reference sequence). The CDR3 DNA follows: TGTGCCAGCAGCTTAGCTCAGGGGTACTATGGCTACACCTTC. Amino acid sequence: CASSLAQGYYGYTF. Looking up the rest from reference TRBV7-9 and TRBJ1-2 gives the full variable domain: DTGVSQNPRHKITKRGQNVTFRCDPISEHNRLYWYRQTLGQGPEFLTYFQNEAQLEKSRLLSDRFSAERPKGSFSTLEIQRTEQGDSAMYLCASSLAQGYYGYTFGSGTRLTVV.

The rearrangement links TRBV27 to TRBJ2-1; 9 nucleotides align to TRBD2. Unmatched junction bases numbered 5, after V lost 1 base and J lost 4 bases. The CDR3 runs 16 residues. Germline loops: CDR1 MNHEY, CDR2 SMNVEV (reference sequence). DNA of the CDR3: TGTGCCAGCAGTTTATGGTTTAGCGGGGGTTACAATGAGCAGTTCTTC. Its translation: CASSLWFSGGYNEQFF.

This clone has only one observation. V gene TRBV19 combines with J gene TRBJ2-6; D not resolved. CDR1 and CDR2 from the germline V gene are LNHDA and SQIVND (reference sequence). The CDR3 loop spans 14 amino acids. V lost 7 bases and J lost 1, with 8 bases in between. The CDR3 is CASTQLSGANVLTF. CDR3 coding DNA: TGTGCCAGTACCCAACTTTCTGGGGCCAACGTCCTGACTTTC.

The rearrangement joins TRBV19 to TRBJ1-5, with a weak D call TRBD1 (5 bases). Germline V gene lookup returns CDR1 LNHDA and CDR2 SQIVND (reference sequence). V shed 0 bases and J shed 2 bases, with 17 bases lying between them. CDR3 length: 18 amino acids. CDR3 loop: CASSIDLQGWFGNQPQHF. CDR3 DNA: TGTGCCAGTAGTATAGATCTCCAGGGATGGTTTGGCAATCAGCCCCAGCATTTT.

The chain employs TRBV13 and TRBJ1-3; tentatively, D is TRBD1 (5 bases). The CDR3 has 14 amino acids. Germline-derived CDR1 and CDR2 are PRHDT and FYEKMQ (reference sequence). V was clipped by 10 bases and J by 0 bases, with 13 bases between them. In nucleotides, the CDR3 is TGTGCCACGGGGGAAGGATACTCTGGAAACACCATATATTTT. The encoded protein is CATGEGYSGNTIYF.

The chain combines TRBV29-1 with TRBJ2-1; TRBD1 aligns across 7 bases. The V and J ends lost 4 bases and 6 bases, in that order; junction bases with no gene match: 9. Germline CDR1 SQVTM, CDR2 ANQGSEA. CDR3 length: 14 amino acids. For the CDR3, the DNA is TGCAGCGTTGTTGTGACAGGGATCTTCAATGAGCAGTTCTTC. This gives the protein CSVVVTGIFNEQFF.

V is TRBV4-3 and J is TRBJ1-5; no clear D. Per the germline V gene, CDR1 is LGHNA and CDR2 is YSLEER. The CDR3 totals 14 residues. V dropped 1 base and J dropped 2 bases, with 6 bases sitting between them. CDR3 in DNA: TGCGCCAGCAGCCAAGCCGGGGGCAATCAGCCCCAGCATTTT. Amino acid sequence: CASSQAGGNQPQHF.

The chain has TRBV19 and TRBJ1-3; D is possibly TRBD1 (5 bases). Trimming took off 3 bases at V and 1 base at J, with 16 bases between the two ends. Germline V gene lookup returns CDR1 LNHDA and CDR2 SQIVND (reference sequence). The CDR3 has 17 residues. The CDR3 nucleotides are TGTGCCAGTAGTATCTCAGGGACTGTCGCTTCTGGAAACACCATATATTTT. Its protein is CASSISGTVASGNTIYF.

This clone was seen a handful of times. This chain connects TRBV3-1 (or the pseudogene TRBV3-2) to TRBJ2-1; 9 nucleotides match TRBD2. CDR3 size: 13 residues. Trimming cost V 4 bases and J 7 bases; bases outside gene matches: 2. The germline gives CDR1 LGHDT, CDR2 YNNKEL (reference sequence). In DNA form, the CDR3 reads TGTGCCAGCAGCCTAGCGGGGGTGAATGAGCAGTTCTTC. Encoded protein: CASSLAGVNEQFF.

This chain uses TRBV5-6 with TRBJ1-3, with D unresolved. The germline CDR1 and CDR2 sequences are SGHDT and YYEEEE. The CDR3 totals 13 residues. Trimming pared 2 bases from V and 4 bases from J, leaving 7 bases between. CDR3 in DNA: TGTGCCAGCAGCTTTTTGCGCGGAAACACCATATATTTT. Amino acids: CASSFLRGNTIYF.

This chain links TRBV7-6 with TRBJ1-4, with 7 bases fitting TRBD1. The CDR3 spans 17 residues. Looked up from germline, CDR1 is SGHVS and CDR2 is FNYEAQ. Unmatched junction bases numbered 12, after V lost 3 bases and J lost 5 bases. In nucleotides, the CDR3 is TGTGCCAGCAGCTTCCGAACCAAGACAGGGAGGAATGAAAAACTGTTTTTT. It is translated as CASSFRTKTGRNEKLFF.

The chain uses TRBV20-1 and TRBJ2-7; D unresolved. CDR3 size: 11 residues. The germline CDR1 and CDR2 sequences are DFQATT and SNEGSKA (reference sequence). Trimming pared 2 bases from V and 4 bases from J, leaving 6 bases between. CDR3 amino acids: CSARPQYEQYF. DNA for the CDR3: TGCAGTGCTAGACCTCAGTACGAGCAGTACTTC.